Below are 20 T cell receptor beta chains sequenced from a single sample in a study. TCRdb recomputed calls from the RT-PCR reads with MiXCR, one row per CDR3 protein. The sample has about 680,000 distinct CDR3 sequences; over 12% are singletons. Sequences were obtained from memory CD4+ T cells from blood. All receptors derive from a female donor in good health, serving as a healthy control.

This clonotype was detected a few times. The chain combines TRBV7-2 with TRBJ2-3; perhaps TRBD2 as D (5 bases). CDR1 and CDR2 (germline): SGHTA, FQGNSA. CDR3 length: 15 residues. Trimming left V 3 bases short and J 0 bases short, with 10 bases between. This chain's CDR3 is CASSFGGISTDTQYF. CDR3 in DNA: TGTGCCAGCAGCTTCGGAGGCATTAGCACAGATACGCAGTATTTT.

This clonotype occurred many times. This chain uses TRBV6-2 or TRBV6-3 with TRBJ2-1; no reliable D call. The V end was cut by 2 bases, the J end by 5 bases, with 1 base between. This CDR3 has 11 residues. Germline V CDR1 and CDR2: MNHEY, SVGEGT. CDR3 sequence (DNA): TGTGCCAGCAGTTACCACAATGAGCAGTTCTTC. This translates into CASSYHNEQFF.

This clonotype showed up many times. The V call is TRBV7-6, the J call TRBJ2-2, with D perhaps TRBD1 (5 bases). The CDR3 is 16 residues long. The germline V gene has CDR1 SGHVS and CDR2 FNYEAQ. The ends were cut back, 1 base at V and 4 bases at J, with 13 bases in the middle. CDR3 loop: CASSLVTGLSTGELFF. As DNA, the CDR3 is TGTGCCAGCAGCTTAGTAACAGGATTGAGCACCGGGGAGCTGTTTTTT. Complete variable domain (other parts from reference TRBV7-6 and TRBJ2-2): GAGVSQSPRYKVTKRGQDVALRCDPISGHVSLYWYRQALGQGPEFLTYFNYEAQQDKSGLPNDRFSAERPEGSISTLTIQRTEQRDSAMYRCASSLVTGLSTGELFFGEGSRLTVL.

This clonotype was counted ten times or more. This chain joins TRBV24-1 and TRBJ2-1; TRBD1 agrees at 8 bases. Germline CDR1 and CDR2: KGHDR and SFDVKD. Trimming took 6 bases from V and 6 from J; bases not matched to a gene: 18. This CDR3 contains 18 residues. In DNA, the CDR3 is TGTGCCACCAGTCACGGTACAGGGGGAGCAGGGTTCGTCAATGAGCAGTTCTTC. It yields the protein CATSHGTGGAGFVNEQFF.

The gene calls are TRBV20-1 and TRBJ1-5; D possibly corresponds to TRBD1 (6 bases). Germline V gene lookup returns CDR1 DFQATT and CDR2 SNEGSKA (reference sequence). The V gene lost 4 bases and the J gene lost 3 bases, with 22 bases spanning the gap. The CDR3 runs 17 residues. In nucleotides, the CDR3 is TGCAGTGCTACACGCCAGTGGACAGTCTTACACAATCAGCCCCAGCATTTT. This sequence encodes CSATRQWTVLHNQPQHF.

The chain is built from TRBV7-2 and TRBJ1-6; D ambiguous. This CDR3 has 14 amino acids. Looked up from germline, CDR1 is SGHTA and CDR2 is FQGNSA. Trimming took off 4 bases at V and 9 bases at J, with 13 bases between the two ends. The CDR3 sequence is CASSSTLDGSPLHF. As DNA, the CDR3 is TGTGCCAGCAGCTCGACTCTCGATGGTTCACCCCTCCACTTT. The whole variable domain, remainder taken from reference TRBV7-2 and TRBJ1-6, is GAGVSQSPSNKVTEKGKDVELRCDPISGHTALYWYRQSLGQGLEFLIYFQGNSAPDKSGLPSDRFSAERTGGSVSTLTIQRTQQEDSAVYLCASSSTLDGSPLHFGNGTRLTVT.

The chain employs TRBV11-2 and TRBJ2-3, with D possibly matching TRBD2 (6 bases). The V end was cut by 4 bases, the J end by 0 bases, with 11 bases between. The length of the CDR3 is 15 residues. Per germline, CDR1 SGHAT and CDR2 FQNNGV. The CDR3 DNA reads TGTGCCAGCAGCTGGACTATTTCTAGCACAGATACGCAGTATTTT. This sequence encodes CASSWTISSTDTQYF.

In its sample, this clonotype was seen a few times. The CDR3 region has the DNA TGTGCCACCAGCAGAGATGCAGCAGTCTATGGCTACACCTTC. Translated, it gives CATSRDAAVYGYTF. The V call is TRBV15, the J call TRBJ1-2; no clear D gene. V lost 0 bases and J lost 4, with 9 bases in between. Germline V gene lookup returns CDR1 LNHNV and CDR2 YYDKDF (reference sequence). The CDR3 length is 14 residues.

V and J are TRBV28 and TRBJ1-2; D is unclear. The CDR3 runs 15 residues. Germline CDR1 and CDR2: MDHEN and SYDVKM. V lost 6 bases to trimming and J lost 0 bases, with 14 bases between them. DNA of the CDR3: TGTGCCAGCAGCTCTCTAGACAATCCTAACTATGGCTACACCTTC. Its translation is CASSSLDNPNYGYTF.

The sample holds many counts of this clonotype. The chain uses TRBV10-3 and TRBJ2-1, with 9 bases that match TRBD2. Losses at the gene ends were 3 bases for V and 5 bases for J; bases not matched to a gene: 8. Germline V lookup: CDR1 ENHRY, CDR2 SYGVKD. The CDR3 loop spans 16 amino acids. The CDR3 coding sequence is TGTGCCATCAGTGAAGGGGGGGCTAGCGGGGACAATGAGCAGTTCTTC. It is translated as CAISEGGASGDNEQFF.

This clonotype has ten or more counts. The chain uses TRBV20-1 and TRBJ1-3; no clear D gene. There are 13 residues in the CDR3. V shed 6 bases and J shed 5 bases, with 14 bases lying between them. The germline V gene has CDR1 DFQATT and CDR2 SNEGSKA (reference sequence). CDR3 nucleotide sequence: TGCAGTGCCAGAACACCTGGCCGAAACACCATATATTTT. This gives the protein CSARTPGRNTIYF.

V and J are TRBV5-1 and TRBJ1-2; 8 nucleotides match TRBD1. CDR3 length: 13 residues. J was trimmed by 8 bases and V by 3 bases; bases with no gene match: 6. Germline loops: CDR1 SGHRS, CDR2 YFSETQ. The CDR3 DNA is TGCGCCAGCAGCTCCGGACAGGGAGAGGGCTACACCTTC. This codes for CASSSGQGEGYTF.

This clonotype was counted many times. The rearrangement joins TRBV29-1 to TRBJ2-3, with 8 nucleotides matching TRBD2. Per germline, CDR1 SQVTM and CDR2 ANQGSEA. Losses at the gene ends were 6 bases for V and 0 bases for J; bases not matched to a gene: 8. This CDR3 is built from 15 residues. Here the CDR3 DNA reads TGCAGCGTAAATGGCGGCGGGAGGAGCACAGATACGCAGTATTTT. Protein product: CSVNGGGRSTDTQYF.

This clonotype was observed a few times. The chain links TRBV5-1 to TRBJ1-3; D remains ambiguous. The CDR3 loop spans 14 amino acids. V was clipped by 0 bases and J by 3 bases, with 7 bases between them. Germline V gene sequence: CDR1 SGHRS, CDR2 YFSETQ. For the CDR3, the DNA is TGCGCCAGCAGCTTGGGGGGTTATGGAAACACCATATATTTT. Amino acid sequence: CASSLGGYGNTIYF.

The chain carries TRBV12-3 or TRBV12-4 and TRBJ1-5; possibly TRBD1 for D (5 bases). There are 17 residues in the CDR3. Trimming pared 3 bases from V and 3 bases from J, leaving 18 bases between. The CDR3 spells CASSFGGGALDNQPQHF. The DNA of the CDR3 is TGTGCCAGCAGTTTTGGTGGGGGAGCGCTTGACAATCAGCCCCAGCATTTT.

This clonotype was seen at least ten times. The chain links TRBV18 to TRBJ2-5; 7 positions agree with TRBD1. The CDR3 contains 13 residues. After removal of 3 bases from V and 3 bases from J, the junction contained 1 base not matched to a gene. Germline CDR1 is KGHSH and CDR2 is LQKENI. CDR3 sequence: CASSPQGEETQYF. The DNA for the CDR3 is TGTGCCAGCTCACCCCAGGGGGAAGAGACCCAGTACTTC.

The chain links TRBV10-2 to TRBJ2-1; 7 bases fit TRBD2. Germline CDR1 WSHSY, CDR2 SAAADI. The length of the CDR3 is 15 residues. Germline trimming cut 2 bases from V and 4 bases from J; bases unmatched to any gene: 5. CDR3 region: CASSELGGGYNEQFF. CDR3 bases: TGCGCCAGCAGTGAGCTGGGGGGGGGATACAATGAGCAGTTCTTC.

In its sample, this clonotype was seen a few times. This rearrangement joins TRBV11-2 to TRBJ1-1; TRBD1 agrees at 7 bases. The CDR3 runs to 18 residues. Germline loops: CDR1 SGHAT, CDR2 FQNNGV. With 1 base clipped from V and 4 bases from J, the junction kept 15 bases outside the gene matches. CDR3 loop: CASSLAPYGTARVTEAFF. CDR3 DNA: TGTGCCAGCAGCTTAGCCCCCTATGGGACAGCGAGGGTCACTGAAGCTTTCTTT.

This clonotype was seen a handful of times. The chain couples TRBV9 to TRBJ1-1; tentatively, D is TRBD1 (6 bases). CDR1 SGDLS and CDR2 YYNGEE come from the germline V gene. V shed 0 bases and J shed 0 bases, with 9 bases lying between them. The CDR3 consists of 15 residues. CDR3 amino acids: CASSVVTGMNTEAFF. CDR3 coding DNA: TGTGCCAGCAGCGTAGTAACAGGGATGAACACTGAAGCTTTCTTT.

The V call is TRBV20-1, the J call TRBJ1-1; D is ambiguous. V was trimmed by 7 bases and J by 3 bases, leaving 12 bases between them. Germline V gene sequence: CDR1 DFQATT, CDR2 SNEGSKA (reference sequence). The CDR3 loop spans 12 amino acids. The CDR3 protein is CSVPISDTEAFF. CDR3 DNA: TGCAGTGTTCCTATTTCGGACACTGAAGCTTTCTTT.